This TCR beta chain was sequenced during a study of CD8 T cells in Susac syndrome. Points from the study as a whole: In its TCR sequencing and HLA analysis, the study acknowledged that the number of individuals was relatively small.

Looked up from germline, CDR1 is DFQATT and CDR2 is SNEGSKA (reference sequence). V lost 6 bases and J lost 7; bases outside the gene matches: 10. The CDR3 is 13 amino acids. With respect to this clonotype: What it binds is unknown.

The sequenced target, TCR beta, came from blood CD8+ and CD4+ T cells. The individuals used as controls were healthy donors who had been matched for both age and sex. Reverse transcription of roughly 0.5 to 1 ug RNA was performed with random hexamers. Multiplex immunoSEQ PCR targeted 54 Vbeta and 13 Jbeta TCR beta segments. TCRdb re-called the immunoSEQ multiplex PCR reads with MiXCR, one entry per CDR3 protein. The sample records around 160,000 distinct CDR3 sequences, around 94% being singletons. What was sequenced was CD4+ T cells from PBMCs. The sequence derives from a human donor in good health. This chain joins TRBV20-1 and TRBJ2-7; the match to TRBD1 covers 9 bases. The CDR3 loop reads CSATGTGSREQYF. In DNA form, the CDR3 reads TGCAGTGCAACCGGGACAGGGTCACGAGAGCAGTACTTC.